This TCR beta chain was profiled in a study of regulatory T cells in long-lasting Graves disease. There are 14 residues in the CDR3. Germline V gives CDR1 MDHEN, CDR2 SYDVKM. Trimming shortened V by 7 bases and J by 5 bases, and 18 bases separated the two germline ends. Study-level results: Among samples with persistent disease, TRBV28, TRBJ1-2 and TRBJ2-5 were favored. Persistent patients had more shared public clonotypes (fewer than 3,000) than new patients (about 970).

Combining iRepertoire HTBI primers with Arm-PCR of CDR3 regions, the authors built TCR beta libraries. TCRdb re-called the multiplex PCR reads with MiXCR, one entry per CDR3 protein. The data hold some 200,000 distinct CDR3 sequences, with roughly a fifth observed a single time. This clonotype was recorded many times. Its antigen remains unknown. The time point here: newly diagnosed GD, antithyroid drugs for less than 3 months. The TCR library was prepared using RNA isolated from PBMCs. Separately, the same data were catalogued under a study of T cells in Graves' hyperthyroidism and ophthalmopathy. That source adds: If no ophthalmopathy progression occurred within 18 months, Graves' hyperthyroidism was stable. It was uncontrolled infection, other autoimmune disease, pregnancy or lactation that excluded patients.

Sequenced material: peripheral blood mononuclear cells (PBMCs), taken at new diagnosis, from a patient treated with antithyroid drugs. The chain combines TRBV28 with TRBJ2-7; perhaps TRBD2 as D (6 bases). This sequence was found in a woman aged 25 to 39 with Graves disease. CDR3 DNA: TGTGCCAGCACCGTAGGAGGGGCGAGGGACGAGCAGTACTTC. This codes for CASTVGGARDEQYF. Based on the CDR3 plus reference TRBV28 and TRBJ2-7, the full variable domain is DVKVTQSSRYLVKRTGEKVFLECVQDMDHENMFWYRQDPGLGLRLIYFSYDVKMKEKGDIPEGYSVSREKKERFSLILESASTNQTSMYLCASTVGGARDEQYFGPGTRLTVT.